This T cell receptor (beta chain) was identified during a study of CD8 T cells in Susac syndrome. CD8+ and CD4+ T cells circulating in blood were sequenced for TCR beta. Purification of the CD8+ and CD4+ T cells relied on negative isolation, and TEMRA cells underwent FACS enrichment. General study results and limits: The study acknowledged a relatively small number of individuals in its TCR sequencing and HLA analysis.

RNA totalling about 0.5 to 1 ug underwent reverse transcription with random hexamers. TCR beta CDR3 was amplified by immunoSEQ multiplex PCR. This amplification extended across 54 Vbeta and 13 Jbeta segments. A single record per CDR3 protein comes from TCRdb applying MiXCR to the immunoSEQ multiplex PCR reads. The profile covers about 300,000 distinct CDR3 sequences, with roughly 85% appearing a single time and roughly 0.22% taken by the ten largest. Notes on this clonotype: The antigen is unknown. Compared with germline, one end of the junction differs, possibly owing to a read error.

The sequenced sample consisted of CD8+ T cells from PBMCs. The clonotype originates from a human donor with multiple sclerosis.

The CDR3 sequence: CAGSQGTSAGELFF. In nucleotides, the CDR3 is TGCGCCGGCAGCCAGGGGACCTCCGCCGGGGAGCTGTTTTTT. This chain joins TRBV4-3 and TRBJ2-2; a possible D gene is TRBD1 (6 bases). There are 14 residues in the CDR3. The germline V gene encodes CDR1 LGHNA and CDR2 YSLEER.